This T cell receptor (beta chain) was captured in a study of vaccination effects on CD4 cells after COVID-19. Overall study results and limits: At late timepoints after vaccination, vaccine- and infection-induced clones shrank markedly.

Peptide-pool stimulation followed by sequencing identified expanded antigen-specific CD4+ clonotypes in the ViraFEST assay. Upon completion of more than 9 days in culture, CD4+ T cells were isolated. People in the vaccine group had not been infected with SARS-CoV-2 before, and their nucleocapsid antibodies were negative. Each well held about 2 million PBMC cultured with roughly 10 ug/ml peptides and 8.5 to 10 IU/ml IL-2. The CDR3 runs to 13 residues. Germline V gene data show CDR1 as LNHDA and CDR2 as SQIVND (reference sequence). V was cut by 5 bases and J by 0 bases, with 7 bases left in between. Remarks on this clone: Its target is unknown.

Method: immunoSEQ multiplex PCR; TCRdb's copy keeps in-frame clones and lacks some. The sample yields 20,000 to 25,000 clones, around 79% seen once. This sequence originates from a human donor who received a COVID-19 vaccine. The input for sequencing was CD4+ T cells from PBMCs cultured with HCoV-NL63 spike peptides, taken before COVID-19 vaccination. The chain joins TRBV19 to TRBJ1-1; the D is unclear. The CDR3 DNA sequence: TGTGCCAGTAGTTCTAAGATGAACACTGAAGCTTTCTTT. It specifies CASSSKMNTEAFF. The full variable domain, with the rest looked up from reference TRBV19 and TRBJ1-1, is DGGITQSPKYLFRKEGQNVTLSCEQNLNHDAMYWYRQDPGQGLRLIYYSQIVNDFQKGDIAEGYSVSREKKESFPLTVTSAQKNPTAFYLCASSSKMNTEAFFGQGTRLTVV.